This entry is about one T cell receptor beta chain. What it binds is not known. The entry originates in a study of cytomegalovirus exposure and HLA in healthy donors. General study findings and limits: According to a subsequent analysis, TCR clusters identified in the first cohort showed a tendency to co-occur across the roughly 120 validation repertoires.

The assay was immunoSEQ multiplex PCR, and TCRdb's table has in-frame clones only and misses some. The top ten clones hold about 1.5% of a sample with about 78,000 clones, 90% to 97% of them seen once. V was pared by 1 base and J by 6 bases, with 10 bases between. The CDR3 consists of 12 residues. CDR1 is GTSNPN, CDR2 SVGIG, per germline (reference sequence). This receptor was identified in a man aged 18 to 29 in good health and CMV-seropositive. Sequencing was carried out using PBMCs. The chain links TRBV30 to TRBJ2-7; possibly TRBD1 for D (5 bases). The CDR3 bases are TGTGCCTGGAGTGGGGCAGGGCGCGAGCAGTACTTC. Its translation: CAWSGAGREQYF.